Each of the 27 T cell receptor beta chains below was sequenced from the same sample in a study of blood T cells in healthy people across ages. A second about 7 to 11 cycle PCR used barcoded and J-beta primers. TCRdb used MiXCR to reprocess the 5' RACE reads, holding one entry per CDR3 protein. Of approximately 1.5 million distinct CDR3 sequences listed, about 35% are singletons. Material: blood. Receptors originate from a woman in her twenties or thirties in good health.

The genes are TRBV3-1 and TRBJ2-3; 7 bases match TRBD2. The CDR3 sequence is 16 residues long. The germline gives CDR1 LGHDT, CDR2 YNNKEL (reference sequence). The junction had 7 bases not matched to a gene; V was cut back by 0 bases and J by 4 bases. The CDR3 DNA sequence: TGTGCCAGCAGCCAAGAAAACGGGAGGTCGTCAGATACGCAGTATTTT. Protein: CASSQENGRSSDTQYF.

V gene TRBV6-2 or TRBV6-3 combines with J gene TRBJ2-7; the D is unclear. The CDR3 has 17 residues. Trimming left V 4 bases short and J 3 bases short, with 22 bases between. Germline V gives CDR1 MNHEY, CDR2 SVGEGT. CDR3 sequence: CASSFPPLGSKYYEQYF. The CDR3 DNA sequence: TGTGCCAGCAGTTTCCCCCCACTGGGATCTAAGTACTACGAGCAGTACTTC.

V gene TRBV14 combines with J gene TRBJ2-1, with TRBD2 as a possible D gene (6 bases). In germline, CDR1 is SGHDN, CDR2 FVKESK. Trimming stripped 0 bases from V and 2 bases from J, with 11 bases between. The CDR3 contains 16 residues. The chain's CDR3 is CASSQEGRGPYNEQFF. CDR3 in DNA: TGTGCCAGCAGCCAAGAAGGGCGGGGCCCCTACAATGAGCAGTTCTTC. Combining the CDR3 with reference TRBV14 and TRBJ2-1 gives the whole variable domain EAGVTQFPSHSVIEKGQTVTLRCDPISGHDNLYWYRRVMGKEIKFLLHFVKESKQDESGMPNNRFLAERTGGTYSTLKVQPAELEDSGVYFCASSQEGRGPYNEQFFGPGTRLTVL.

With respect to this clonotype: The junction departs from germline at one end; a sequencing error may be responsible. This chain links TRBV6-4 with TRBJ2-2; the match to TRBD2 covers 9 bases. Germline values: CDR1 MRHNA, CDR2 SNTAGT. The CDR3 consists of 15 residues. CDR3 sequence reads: CASSELAGRTGERFF. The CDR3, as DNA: TGTGCCAGCAGCGAGCTAGCGGGACGAACCGGGGAGCGGTTTTTT.

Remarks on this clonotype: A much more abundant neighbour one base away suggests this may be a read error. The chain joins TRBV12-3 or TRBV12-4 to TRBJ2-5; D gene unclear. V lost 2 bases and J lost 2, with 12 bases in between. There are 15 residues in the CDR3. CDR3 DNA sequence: TGTGCCAGCAGTTTAAGTGCAGCAACTCAAGAGACCCAGTACTTC. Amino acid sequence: CASSLSAATQETQYF.

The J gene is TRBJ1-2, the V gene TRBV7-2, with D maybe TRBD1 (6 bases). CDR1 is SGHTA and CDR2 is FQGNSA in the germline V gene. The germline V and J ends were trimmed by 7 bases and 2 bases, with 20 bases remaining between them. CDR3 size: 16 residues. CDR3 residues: CASNLGGNPGNYGYTF. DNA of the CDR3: TGTGCCAGCAACCTAGGGGGTAACCCTGGGAACTATGGCTACACCTTC.

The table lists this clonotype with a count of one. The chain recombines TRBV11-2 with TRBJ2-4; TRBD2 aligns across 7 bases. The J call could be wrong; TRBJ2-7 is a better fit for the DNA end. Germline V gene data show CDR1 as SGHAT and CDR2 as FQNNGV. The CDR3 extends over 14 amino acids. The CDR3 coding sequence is TGTGCCAGCAGCTTAGCACTAGCGCGCAACGAGCAGTACTTC. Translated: CASSLALARNEQYF.

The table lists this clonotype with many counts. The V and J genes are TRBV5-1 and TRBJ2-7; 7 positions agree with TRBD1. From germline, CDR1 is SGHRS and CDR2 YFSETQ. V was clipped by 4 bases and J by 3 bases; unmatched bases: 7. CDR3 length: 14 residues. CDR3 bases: TGCGCCAGCAGCCGAGACAGGGAATTCTACGAGCAGTACTTC. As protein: CASSRDREFYEQYF.

The CDR3 region is CASSRPQTGSGLAGVYEQYF. The CDR3 coding sequence is TGTGCCAGCAGTCGCCCCCAGACAGGTTCAGGACTAGCGGGAGTGTACGAGCAGTACTTC. The chain combines TRBV4-2 with TRBJ2-7, with 13 bases fitting TRBD2. The CDR3 loop spans 20 amino acids. Trimming cost V 6 bases and J 4 bases; bases outside gene matches: 21. CDR1 and CDR2 from the germline V gene are LGHNA and YNFKEQ.

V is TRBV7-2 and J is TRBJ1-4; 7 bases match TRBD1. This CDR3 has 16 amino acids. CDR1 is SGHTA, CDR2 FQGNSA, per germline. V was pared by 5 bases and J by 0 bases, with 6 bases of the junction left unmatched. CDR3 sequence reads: CASSQGGRATNEKLFF. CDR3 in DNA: TGTGCCAGCAGCCAAGGGGGCAGGGCAACTAATGAAAAACTGTTTTTT. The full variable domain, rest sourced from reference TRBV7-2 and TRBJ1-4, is GAGVSQSPSNKVTEKGKDVELRCDPISGHTALYWYRQSLGQGLEFLIYFQGNSAPDKSGLPSDRFSAERTGGSVSTLTIQRTQQEDSAVYLCASSQGGRATNEKLFFGSGTQLSVL.

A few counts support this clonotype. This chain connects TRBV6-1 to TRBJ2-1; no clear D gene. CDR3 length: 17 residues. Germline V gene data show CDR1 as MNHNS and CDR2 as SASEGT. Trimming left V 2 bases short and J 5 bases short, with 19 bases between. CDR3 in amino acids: CASSELGLSTLNNEQFF. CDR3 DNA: TGTGCCAGCAGTGAATTAGGGCTTTCCACGTTAAACAATGAGCAGTTCTTC.

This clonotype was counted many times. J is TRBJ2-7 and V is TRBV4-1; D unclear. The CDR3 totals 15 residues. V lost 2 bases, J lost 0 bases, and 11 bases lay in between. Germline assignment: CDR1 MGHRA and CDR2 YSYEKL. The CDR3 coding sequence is TGCGCCAGCAGCCAACTGAGACTTAACTCCTACGAGCAGTACTTC. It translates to CASSQLRLNSYEQYF.

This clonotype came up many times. CDR3 nucleotides: TGTGCCATGGGAAGGGACAGCCCCTCTGGGGCCAACGTCCTGACTTTC. Its protein is CAMGRDSPSGANVLTF. The chain carries TRBV10-3 and TRBJ2-6, with TRBD1 matching 7 bases. Trimming at V came to 9 bases and at J to 0 bases, leaving 8 bases not matched to a gene. The CDR3 sequence is 16 residues long. The germline CDR1 and CDR2 sequences are ENHRY and SYGVKD.

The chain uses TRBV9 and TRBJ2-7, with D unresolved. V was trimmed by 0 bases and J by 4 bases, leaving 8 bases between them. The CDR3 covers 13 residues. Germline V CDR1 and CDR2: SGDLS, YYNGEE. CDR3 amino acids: CASSVVPGYEQYF. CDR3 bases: TGTGCCAGCAGCGTAGTTCCGGGTTACGAGCAGTACTTC.

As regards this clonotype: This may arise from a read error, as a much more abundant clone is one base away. The CDR3 DNA follows: TGTGCCACCAGCAGAGATTACTGCGAGCAGTACTTC. As protein: CATSRDYCEQYF. The chain joins TRBV15 to TRBJ2-4; D remains unclear. The DNA end is more similar to TRBJ2-7, so the J call may be wrong. The CDR3 spans 12 residues. In germline, CDR1 is LNHNV, CDR2 YYDKDF (reference sequence).

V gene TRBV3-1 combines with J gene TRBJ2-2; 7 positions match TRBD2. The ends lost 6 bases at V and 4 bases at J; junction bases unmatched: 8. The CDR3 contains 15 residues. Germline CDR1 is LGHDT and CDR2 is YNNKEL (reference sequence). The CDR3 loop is CASRASGSFTGELFF. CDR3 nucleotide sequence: TGTGCCAGCAGGGCTAGCGGATCATTCACCGGGGAGCTGTTTTTT.

The CDR3 reads CASSLADVIGELFF. The CDR3 bases are TGCGCCAGCAGCTTGGCCGACGTTATCGGGGAGCTGTTTTTT. J is TRBJ2-2 and V is TRBV5-1; the D is unclear. The V end was cut by 0 bases, the J end by 7 bases, with 10 bases between. Germline lookup yields CDR1 SGHRS and CDR2 YFSETQ. The CDR3 covers 14 residues.

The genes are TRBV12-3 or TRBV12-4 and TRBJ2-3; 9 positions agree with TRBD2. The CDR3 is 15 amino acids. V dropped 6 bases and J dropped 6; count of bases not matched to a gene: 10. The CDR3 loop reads CASRAGGRARDTQYF. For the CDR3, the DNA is TGTGCCAGCAGGGCCGGCGGGAGGGCCAGGGATACGCAGTATTTT.

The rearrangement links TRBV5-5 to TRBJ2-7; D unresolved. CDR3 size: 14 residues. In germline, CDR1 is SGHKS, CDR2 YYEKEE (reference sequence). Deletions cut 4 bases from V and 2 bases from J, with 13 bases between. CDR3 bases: TGTGCCAGCAGCAGTACCCATCTCGCCTACGAGCAGTACTTC. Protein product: CASSSTHLAYEQYF.

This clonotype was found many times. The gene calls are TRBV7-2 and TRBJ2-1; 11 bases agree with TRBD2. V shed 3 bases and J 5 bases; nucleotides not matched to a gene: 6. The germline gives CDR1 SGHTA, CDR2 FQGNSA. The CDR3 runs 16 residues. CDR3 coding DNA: TGTGCCAGCAGCTTTAGCGGGGGGGCAGTACACAATGAGCAGTTCTTC. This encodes CASSFSGGAVHNEQFF.

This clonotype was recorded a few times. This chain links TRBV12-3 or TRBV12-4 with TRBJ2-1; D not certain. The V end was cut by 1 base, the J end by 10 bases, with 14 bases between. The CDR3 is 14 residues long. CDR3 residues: CASSLGGTDSEQFF. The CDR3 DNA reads TGTGCCAGCAGTTTAGGGGGAACAGACTCGGAGCAGTTCTTC.

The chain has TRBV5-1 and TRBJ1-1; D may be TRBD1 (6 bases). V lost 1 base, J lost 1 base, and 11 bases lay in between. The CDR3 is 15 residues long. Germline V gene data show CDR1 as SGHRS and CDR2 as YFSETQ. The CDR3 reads CASSLNTGKNTEAFF. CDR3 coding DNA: TGCGCCAGCAGCTTGAATACAGGGAAGAACACTGAAGCTTTCTTT.

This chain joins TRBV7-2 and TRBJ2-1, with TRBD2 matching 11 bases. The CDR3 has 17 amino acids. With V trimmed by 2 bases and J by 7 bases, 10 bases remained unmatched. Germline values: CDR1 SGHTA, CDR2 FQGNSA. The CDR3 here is CASSLQGGLAGGNEQFF. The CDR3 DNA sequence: TGTGCCAGCAGCTTACAGGGAGGACTAGCGGGTGGAAATGAGCAGTTCTTC.

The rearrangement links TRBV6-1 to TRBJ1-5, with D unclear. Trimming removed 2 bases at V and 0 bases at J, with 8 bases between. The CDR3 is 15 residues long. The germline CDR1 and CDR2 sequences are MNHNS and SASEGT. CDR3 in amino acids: CASSEYRNSNQPQHF. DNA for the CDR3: TGTGCCAGCAGTGAATATAGAAATAGCAATCAGCCCCAGCATTTT.

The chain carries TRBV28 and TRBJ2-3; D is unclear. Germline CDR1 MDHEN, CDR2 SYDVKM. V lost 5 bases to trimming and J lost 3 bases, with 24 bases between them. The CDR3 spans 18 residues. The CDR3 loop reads CASSPFAFSPGSTDTQYF. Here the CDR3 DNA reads TGTGCCAGCAGTCCCTTTGCGTTTTCTCCCGGGTCGACAGATACGCAGTATTTT.

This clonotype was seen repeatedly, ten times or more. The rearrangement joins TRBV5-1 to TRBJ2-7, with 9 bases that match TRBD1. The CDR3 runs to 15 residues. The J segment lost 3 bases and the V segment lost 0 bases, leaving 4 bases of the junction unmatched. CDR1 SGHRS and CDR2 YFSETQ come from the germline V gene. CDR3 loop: CASSLGDRAVYEQYF. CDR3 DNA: TGCGCCAGCAGCTTGGGGGACAGGGCAGTCTACGAGCAGTACTTC.

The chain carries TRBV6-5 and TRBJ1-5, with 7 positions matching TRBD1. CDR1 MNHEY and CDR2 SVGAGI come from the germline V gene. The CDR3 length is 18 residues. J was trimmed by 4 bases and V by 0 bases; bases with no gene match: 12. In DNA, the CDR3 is TGTGCCAGCAGTTACTCGATTAGATTCGGGACAGCTAATCAGCCCCAGCATTTT. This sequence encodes CASSYSIRFGTANQPQHF.